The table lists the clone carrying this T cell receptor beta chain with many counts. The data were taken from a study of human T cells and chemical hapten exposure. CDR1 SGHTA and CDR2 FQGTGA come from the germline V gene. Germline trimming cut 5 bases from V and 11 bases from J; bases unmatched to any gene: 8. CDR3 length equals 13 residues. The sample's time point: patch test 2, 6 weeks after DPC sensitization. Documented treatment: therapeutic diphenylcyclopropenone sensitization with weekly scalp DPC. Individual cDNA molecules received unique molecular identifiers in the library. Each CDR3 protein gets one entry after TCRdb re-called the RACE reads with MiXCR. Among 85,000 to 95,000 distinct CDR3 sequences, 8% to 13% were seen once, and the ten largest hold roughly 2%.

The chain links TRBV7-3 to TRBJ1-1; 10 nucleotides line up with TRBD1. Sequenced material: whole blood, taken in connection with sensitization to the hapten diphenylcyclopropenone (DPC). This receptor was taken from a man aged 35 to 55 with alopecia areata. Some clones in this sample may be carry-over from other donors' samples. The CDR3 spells CASSPGQGRDAFF. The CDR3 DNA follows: TGTGCCAGCAGCCCGGGACAGGGGAGGGATGCTTTCTTT. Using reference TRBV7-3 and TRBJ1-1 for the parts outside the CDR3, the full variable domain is GAGVSQTPSNKVTEKGKYVELRCDPISGHTALYWYRQSLGQGPEFLIYFQGTGAADDSGLPNDRFFAVRPEGSVSTLKIQRTERGDSAVYLCASSPGQGRDAFFGQGTRLTVV.